This TCR beta chain is from a study of a mutant IDH1 vaccine in newly diagnosed glioma. Turning to the study itself: Those enrolled had earlier been treated with radiotherapy, temozolomide, or both, mostly both.

Time point indicated: baseline, week 1 (first vaccination visit). Treatment given: pre-vaccination baseline after standard-of-care therapy. Newly diagnosed WHO grade 3 or 4 IDH1-mutant, ATRX-lost astrocytomas were identified in the donors. Some clones are missing from TCRdb's copy, which holds only in-frame ones; the method was immunoSEQ multiplex PCR. The table lists about 98,000 clones, around 90% of them singletons. This clone was observed a single time. Its antigen remains unknown. Findings and limits, study-wide: Pseudoprogression seemed unlinked to shifts in top peripheral T cell clonotypes. Vaccination elicited immune responses in 93.3% of patients.

The sequence derives from a woman aged 50 to 60 with glioma. Sequences were derived from PBMCs, sampled from a glioma patient treated with radiotherapy, temozolomide or both.

CDR3 loop: CASSITGTGEHEQYF. CDR3 bases: TGTGCCAGCAGTATTACCGGGACAGGGGAACACGAGCAGTACTTC. This chain joins TRBV27 and TRBJ2-7; 10 bases are a match to TRBD1. The CDR3 extends over 15 amino acids. V shed 5 bases and J 5 bases; nucleotides not matched to a gene: 9. Germline-derived CDR1 and CDR2 are MNHEY and SMNVEV (reference sequence).